This T cell receptor (beta chain) was documented in a study of control samples from healthy donors and cancer patients. This CDR3 comprises 12 residues. Deletions cut 2 bases from V and 6 bases from J, with 10 bases between. Germline CDR1 is SQVTM and CDR2 is ANQGSEA. Sequencing was performed with immunoSEQ multiplex PCR; in TCRdb, only in-frame clones are kept and a portion is missing. Of roughly 130,000 clones listed, 88% are singletons. A note on this clone: Other DNA sequences in this sample translate to the same CDR3.

The rearrangement links TRBV29-1 to TRBJ1-2; D is ambiguous. Sequencing input: blood. The TCR sequence derives from a man aged 45-65 years in good health. The CDR3 DNA reads as TGCAGCGTTGAACCCGGGGTGAATGGCTACACCTTC. The encoded protein is CSVEPGVNGYTF.